The 9 T cell receptor beta chains below were found in one sample sequenced in a study of response to subunit inactivated influenza vaccine. TCRdb reanalysed the RT-PCR reads using MiXCR and keeps one entry per CDR3 protein. The repertoire holds approximately 500,000 distinct CDR3 sequences, with 12% to 15% as singletons. The specimen comprised PBMCs from blood, sampled 11 to 12 days after vaccination. These receptors originate from a man aged 50 to 60 who received an inactivated influenza vaccine.

This clonotype was counted at least ten times. This sequence joins TRBV5-5 and TRBJ2-6; D ambiguous. The CDR3 consists of 13 residues. V was clipped by 0 bases and J by 12 bases, with 10 bases between them. Per germline, CDR1 SGHKS and CDR2 YYEKEE (reference sequence). CDR3 sequence (DNA): TGTGCCAGCAGCTTGGATTCGAACCCCGTCCTGACTTTC. The encoded protein is CASSLDSNPVLTF.

This clonotype was recorded only once. The chain carries TRBV5-4 and TRBJ1-1; a possible D gene is TRBD1 (6 bases). Germline lookup yields CDR1 SGHNT and CDR2 YYREEE (reference sequence). V lost 1 base to trimming and J lost 5 bases, with 12 bases between them. The CDR3 length is 14 residues. The CDR3 is CASSLMGARTEAFF. DNA of the CDR3: TGTGCCAGCAGCTTGATGGGGGCGAGAACTGAAGCTTTCTTT. Using reference TRBV5-4 and TRBJ1-1 for the parts outside the CDR3, the full variable domain is ETGVTQSPTHLIKTRGQQVTLRCSSQSGHNTVSWYQQALGQGPQFIFQYYREEENGRGNFPPRFSGLQFPNYSSELNVNALELDDSALYLCASSLMGARTEAFFGQGTRLTVV.

This clonotype was picked up many times. The chain carries TRBV7-2 and TRBJ2-5; D possibly corresponds to TRBD1 (5 bases). The germline CDR1 and CDR2 sequences are SGHTA and FQGNSA. V lost 2 bases and J 5 bases, leaving 9 bases between the germline ends. The CDR3 spans 13 residues. The CDR3 DNA sequence: TGTGCCAGCAGCTTATGGGGCGCGGAGACCCAGTACTTC. It yields the protein CASSLWGAETQYF.

There are many counts of this clonotype. This chain links TRBV12-3 or TRBV12-4 with TRBJ2-7; D gene ambiguous. This CDR3 is 12 amino acids long. V lost 3 bases, J lost 3 bases, and 6 bases lay in between. CDR3 bases: TGTGCCAGCAGTTTCTCGATCTACGAGCAGTACTTC. Its translation is CASSFSIYEQYF.

This clonotype occurred a few times. This chain uses TRBV28 with TRBJ2-5, with D maybe TRBD1 (6 bases). CDR1 MDHEN and CDR2 SYDVKM come from the germline V gene. V lost 10 bases to trimming and J lost 1 base, with 13 bases between them. The CDR3 is 13 amino acids. For the CDR3, the DNA is TGTGCCACCTCGTACAGGGCCCAAGAGACCCAGTACTTC. This gives the protein CATSYRAQETQYF.

V gene TRBV6-2 or TRBV6-3 combines with J gene TRBJ1-6; D unresolved. V lost 6 bases, J lost 14 bases, and 14 bases lay in between. Germline-derived CDR1 and CDR2 are MNHEY and SVGEGT. CDR3 length: 12 amino acids. This CDR3 is CASRPLGATLHF. The CDR3 DNA is TGTGCCAGCAGACCCCTCGGTGCCACCCTCCACTTT.

The chain uses TRBV20-1 and TRBJ1-2; unclear D gene. The germline V gene has CDR1 DFQATT and CDR2 SNEGSKA (reference sequence). The CDR3 is made up of 14 amino acids. With 5 bases removed from V and 0 bases from J, the gap between germline ends came to 13 bases. For the CDR3, the DNA is TGCAGTGCTCGGGAAATCACTGCTAACTATGGCTACACCTTC. As protein: CSAREITANYGYTF.

V usage is TRBV19 and J usage is TRBJ2-1; D is uncertain. This CDR3 is built from 12 residues. Germline lookup yields CDR1 LNHDA and CDR2 SQIVND (reference sequence). With 4 bases removed from V and 4 bases from J, the gap between germline ends came to 5 bases. The CDR3 bases are TGTGCCAGTAGTAGGATGTACAATGAGCAGTTCTTC. This codes for CASSRMYNEQFF.

This clonotype showed up just a few times. V gene TRBV5-1 combines with J gene TRBJ2-2; D might be TRBD1 or TRBD2, each matching 5 bases. Germline V CDR1 and CDR2: SGHRS, YFSETQ. CDR3 size: 16 residues. The V gene lost 0 bases and the J gene lost 1 base, with 10 bases spanning the gap. The CDR3, as DNA: TGCGCCAGCAGCTTGGCGGGACGAATGAACACCGGGGAGCTGTTTTTT. Translated, it gives CASSLAGRMNTGELFF.